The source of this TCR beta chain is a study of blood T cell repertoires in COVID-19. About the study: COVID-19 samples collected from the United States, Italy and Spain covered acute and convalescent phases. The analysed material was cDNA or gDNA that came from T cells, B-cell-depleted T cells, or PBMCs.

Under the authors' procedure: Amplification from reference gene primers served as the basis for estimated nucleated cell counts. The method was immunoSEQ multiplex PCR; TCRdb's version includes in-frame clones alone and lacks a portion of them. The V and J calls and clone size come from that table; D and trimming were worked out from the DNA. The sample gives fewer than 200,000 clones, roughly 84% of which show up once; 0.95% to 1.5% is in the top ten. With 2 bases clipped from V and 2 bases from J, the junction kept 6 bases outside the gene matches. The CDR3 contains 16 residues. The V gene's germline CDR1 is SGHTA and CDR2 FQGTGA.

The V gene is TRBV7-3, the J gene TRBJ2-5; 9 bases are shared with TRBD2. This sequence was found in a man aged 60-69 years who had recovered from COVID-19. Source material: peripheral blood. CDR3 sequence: CASSLYSSGDQETQYF. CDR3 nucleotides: TGTGCCAGCAGCTTATACTCTAGCGGGGATCAAGAGACCCAGTACTTC.